This T cell receptor (beta chain) emerged from a study of blood T cell repertoires in COVID-19. Across the whole study: Acute and convalescent COVID-19 samples came from the United States, Italy and Spain. Sources were T cells, B-cell-depleted T cells, or PBMCs; the material itself was cDNA or gDNA.

Per the study methods: The authors estimated nucleated cell counts from reference gene primer amplification. Sequenced by immunoSEQ multiplex PCR; TCRdb stores in-frame clones only, minus some. The V and J calls and clone size come from that table; D and trimming were worked out from the DNA. The table lists some 120,000 clones, about 94% of them singletons. The V gene lost 4 bases and the J gene lost 4 bases, with 17 bases spanning the gap. CDR3 length: 17 amino acids. Germline V CDR1 and CDR2: SNHLY, FYNNEI. The sample was peripheral blood. The source of this sequence is a man between 50 and 59 years old with COVID-19, enrolled during active disease. The chain joins TRBV2 to TRBJ1-6; D is possibly TRBD1 (5 bases). The CDR3 region has the DNA TGTGCCAGCAGTGTCCTATCCGGGACTACGTATAATTCACCCCTCCACTTT. This encodes CASSVLSGTTYNSPLHF.